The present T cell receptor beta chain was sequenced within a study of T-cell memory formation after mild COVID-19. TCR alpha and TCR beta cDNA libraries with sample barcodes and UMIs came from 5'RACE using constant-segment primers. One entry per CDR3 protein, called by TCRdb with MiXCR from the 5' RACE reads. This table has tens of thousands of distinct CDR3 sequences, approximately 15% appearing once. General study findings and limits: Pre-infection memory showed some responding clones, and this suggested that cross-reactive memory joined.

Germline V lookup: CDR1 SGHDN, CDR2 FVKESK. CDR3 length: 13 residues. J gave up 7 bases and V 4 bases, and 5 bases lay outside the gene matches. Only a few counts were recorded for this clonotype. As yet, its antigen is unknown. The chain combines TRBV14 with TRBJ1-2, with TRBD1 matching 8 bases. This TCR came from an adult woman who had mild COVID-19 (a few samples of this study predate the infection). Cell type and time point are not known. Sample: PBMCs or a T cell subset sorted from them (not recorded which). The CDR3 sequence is CASSPQDRAGYTF. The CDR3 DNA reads TGTGCCAGCAGCCCGCAGGACAGGGCTGGCTACACCTTC.